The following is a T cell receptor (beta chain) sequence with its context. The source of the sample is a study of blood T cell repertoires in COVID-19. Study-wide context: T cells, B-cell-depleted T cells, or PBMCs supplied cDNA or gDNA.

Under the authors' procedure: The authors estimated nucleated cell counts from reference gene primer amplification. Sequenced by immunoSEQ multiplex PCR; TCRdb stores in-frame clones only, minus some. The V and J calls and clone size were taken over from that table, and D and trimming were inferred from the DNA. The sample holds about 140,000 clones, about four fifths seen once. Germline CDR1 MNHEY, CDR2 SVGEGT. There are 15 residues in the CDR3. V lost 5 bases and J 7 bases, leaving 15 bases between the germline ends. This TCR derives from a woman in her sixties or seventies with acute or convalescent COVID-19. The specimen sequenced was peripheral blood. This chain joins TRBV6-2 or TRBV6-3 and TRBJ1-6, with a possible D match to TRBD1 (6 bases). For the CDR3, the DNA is TGTGCCAGCAGTACCACAGGGATATGGAATTCACCCCTCCACTTT. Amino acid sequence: CASSTTGIWNSPLHF.